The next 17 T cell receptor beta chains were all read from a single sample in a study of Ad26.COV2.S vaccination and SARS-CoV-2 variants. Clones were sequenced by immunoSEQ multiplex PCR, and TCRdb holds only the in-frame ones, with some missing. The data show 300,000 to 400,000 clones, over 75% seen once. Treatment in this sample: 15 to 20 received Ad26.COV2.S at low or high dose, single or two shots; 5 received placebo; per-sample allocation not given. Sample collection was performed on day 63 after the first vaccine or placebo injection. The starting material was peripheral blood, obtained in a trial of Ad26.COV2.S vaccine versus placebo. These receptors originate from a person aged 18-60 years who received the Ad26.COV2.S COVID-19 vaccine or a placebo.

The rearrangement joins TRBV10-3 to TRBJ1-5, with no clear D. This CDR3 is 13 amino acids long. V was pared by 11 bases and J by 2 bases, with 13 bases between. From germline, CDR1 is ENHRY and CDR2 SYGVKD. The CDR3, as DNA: TGTGCCTCCAGCGGCGGAGGCAATCAGCCCCAGCATTTT. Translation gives CASSGGGNQPQHF.

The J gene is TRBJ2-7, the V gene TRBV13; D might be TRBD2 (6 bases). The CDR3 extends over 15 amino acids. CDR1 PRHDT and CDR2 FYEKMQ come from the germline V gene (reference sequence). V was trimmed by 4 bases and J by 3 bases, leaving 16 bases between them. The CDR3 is CASSWERTGVYEQYF. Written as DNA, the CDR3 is TGTGCCAGCAGCTGGGAGCGGACGGGGGTCTACGAGCAGTACTTC.

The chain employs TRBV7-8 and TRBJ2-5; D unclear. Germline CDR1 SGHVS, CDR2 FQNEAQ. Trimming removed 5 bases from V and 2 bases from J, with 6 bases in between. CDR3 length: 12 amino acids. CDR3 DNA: TGTGCCAGCAGCCTCGCGCAAGAGACCCAGTACTTC. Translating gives CASSLAQETQYF.

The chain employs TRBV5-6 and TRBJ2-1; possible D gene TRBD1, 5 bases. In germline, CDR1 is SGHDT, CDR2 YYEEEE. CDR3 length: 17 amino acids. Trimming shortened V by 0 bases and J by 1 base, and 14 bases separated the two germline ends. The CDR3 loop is CASSLGSGYGSYNEQFF. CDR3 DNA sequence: TGTGCCAGCAGCTTGGGGTCAGGGTATGGTTCCTACAATGAGCAGTTCTTC. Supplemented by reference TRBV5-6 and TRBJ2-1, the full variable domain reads DAGVTQSPTHLIKTRGQQVTLRCSPKSGHDTVSWYQQALGQGPQFIFQYYEEEERQRGNFPDRFSGHQFPNYSSELNVNALLLGDSALYLCASSLGSGYGSYNEQFFGPGTRLTVL.

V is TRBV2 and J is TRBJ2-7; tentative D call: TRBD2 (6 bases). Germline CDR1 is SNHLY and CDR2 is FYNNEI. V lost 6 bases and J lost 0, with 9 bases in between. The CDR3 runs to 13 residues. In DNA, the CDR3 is TGTGCCAGCAGGGACGGGGGCTCCTACGAGCAGTACTTC. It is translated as CASRDGGSYEQYF.

CDR3 nucleotides: TGTGCCACCAGTGACAACAGACAGGGGGCGCGGACTGAAGCTTTCTTT. It codes for CATSDNRQGARTEAFF. This rearrangement joins TRBV24-1 to TRBJ1-1; TRBD1 aligns across 10 bases. Per the germline V gene, CDR1 is KGHDR and CDR2 is SFDVKD. J lost 5 bases, V lost 4 bases, and 9 bases had no gene match. The CDR3 is made up of 16 amino acids.

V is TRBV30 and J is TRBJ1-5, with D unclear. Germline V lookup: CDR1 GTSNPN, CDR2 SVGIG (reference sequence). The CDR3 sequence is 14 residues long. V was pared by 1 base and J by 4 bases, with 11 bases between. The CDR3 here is CAWSGGRTNQPQHF. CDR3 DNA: TGTGCCTGGAGTGGTGGCCGGACTAATCAGCCCCAGCATTTT.

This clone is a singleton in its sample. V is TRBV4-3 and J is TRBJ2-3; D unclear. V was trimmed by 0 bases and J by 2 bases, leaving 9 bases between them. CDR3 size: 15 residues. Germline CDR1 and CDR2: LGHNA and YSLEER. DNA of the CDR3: TGCGCCAGCAGCCAAGAGAACGGCTACACAGATACGCAGTATTTT. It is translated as CASSQENGYTDTQYF.

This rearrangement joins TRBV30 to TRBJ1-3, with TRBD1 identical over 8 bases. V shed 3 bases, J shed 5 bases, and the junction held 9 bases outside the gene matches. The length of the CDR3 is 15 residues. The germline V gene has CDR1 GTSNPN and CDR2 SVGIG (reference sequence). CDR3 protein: CAWSLSGQGRNTIYF. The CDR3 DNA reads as TGTGCCTGGAGCCTATCCGGACAGGGAAGAAACACCATATATTTT.

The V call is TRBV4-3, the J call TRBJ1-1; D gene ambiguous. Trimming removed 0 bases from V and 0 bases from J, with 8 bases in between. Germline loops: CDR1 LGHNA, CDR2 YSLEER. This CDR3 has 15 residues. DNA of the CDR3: TGCGCCAGCAGCCAAGATGGTCAGTTGAACACTGAAGCTTTCTTT. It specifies CASSQDGQLNTEAFF.

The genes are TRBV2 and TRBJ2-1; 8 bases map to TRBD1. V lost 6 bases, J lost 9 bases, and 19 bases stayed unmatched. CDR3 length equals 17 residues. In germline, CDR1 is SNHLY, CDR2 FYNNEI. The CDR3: CASSPGFGTGDTAEQFF. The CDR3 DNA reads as TGTGCCAGCAGCCCAGGATTCGGGACAGGTGATACCGCTGAGCAGTTCTTC.

The CDR3 spells CASSRTGDTEAFF. CDR3 sequence (DNA): TGTGCCAGCAGCCGGACAGGGGACACTGAAGCTTTCTTT. The chain recombines TRBV12-3 or TRBV12-4 with TRBJ1-1; TRBD1 matches at 9 bases. Trimming cost V 6 bases and J 3 bases; bases outside gene matches: 2. The CDR3 covers 13 residues.

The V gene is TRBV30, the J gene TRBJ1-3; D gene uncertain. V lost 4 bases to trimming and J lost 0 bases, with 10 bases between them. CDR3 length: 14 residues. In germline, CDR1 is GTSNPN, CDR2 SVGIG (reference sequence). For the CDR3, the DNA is TGTGCCTGGATCAGGTCAAACTCTGGAAACACCATATATTTT. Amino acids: CAWIRSNSGNTIYF.

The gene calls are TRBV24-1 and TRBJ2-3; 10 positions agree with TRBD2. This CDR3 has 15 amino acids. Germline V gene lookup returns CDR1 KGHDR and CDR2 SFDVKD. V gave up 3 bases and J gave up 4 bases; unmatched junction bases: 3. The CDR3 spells CATSDKRGGPDTQYF. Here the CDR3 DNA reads TGTGCCACCAGTGATAAGCGGGGGGGCCCAGATACGCAGTATTTT.

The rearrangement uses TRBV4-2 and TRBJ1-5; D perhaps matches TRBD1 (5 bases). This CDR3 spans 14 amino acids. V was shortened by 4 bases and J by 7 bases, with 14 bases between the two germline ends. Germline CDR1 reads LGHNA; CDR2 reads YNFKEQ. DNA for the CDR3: TGTGCCAGCAGCCGAACCGGCAGGGCCCAGCCCCAGCATTTT. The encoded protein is CASSRTGRAQPQHF.

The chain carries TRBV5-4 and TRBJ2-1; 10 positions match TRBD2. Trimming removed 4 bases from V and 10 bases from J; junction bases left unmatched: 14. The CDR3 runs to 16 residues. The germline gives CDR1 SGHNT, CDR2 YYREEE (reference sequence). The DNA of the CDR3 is TGTGCCAGCAGCCCCGAGGTGGGTTTTAGCGGGGGGGAGCAGTTCTTC. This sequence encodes CASSPEVGFSGGEQFF.

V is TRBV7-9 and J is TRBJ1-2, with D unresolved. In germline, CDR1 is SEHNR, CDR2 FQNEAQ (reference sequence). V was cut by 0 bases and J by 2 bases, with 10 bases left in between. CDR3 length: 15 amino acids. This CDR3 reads CASSLAGRVNYGYTF. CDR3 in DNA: TGTGCCAGCAGCTTAGCCGGCAGAGTAAACTATGGCTACACCTTC.